A selection of T cell receptor beta chains follows, all from one sample in a study of cytomegalovirus exposure and HLA in healthy donors. TCRdb's table, derived via immunoSEQ multiplex PCR, lists solely in-frame clones and lacks some. The repertoire holds more than 150,000 clones, 70% to 80% seen once, with under 2% in the top ten. Sequences were obtained from PBMCs. The source is a girl aged 5 to 17 in good health and CMV-seropositive. Each CDR3 is given with its conserved first and last residue. The order of the fields is V gene, D gene, clone size, J gene, CDR3 DNA, CDR3 protein. A D gene is named only where the DNA matches it firmly. Size is stated for part of the rows, as once, few or many counts, or as a class when the clone is expanded.

>TRBV14|TRBD2|NA|TRBJ2-3
TGTGCCAGCAGCCAAGTTACGGGGGGAGCGTATTTT
CASSQVTGGAYF
>TRBV4-1|TRBD1|few|TRBJ1-6
TGCGCCAGCAGCCAAGTGGACAGGGGCGGTTCACCCCTCCACTTT
CASSQVDRGGSPLHF
>TRBV10-3|TRBD2|NA|TRBJ2-3
TGTGCCAACGTCCCCCTACTAGCGGGGGGGGGCGATACGCAGTATTTT
CANVPLLAGGGDTQYF
>TRBV2|NA|NA|TRBJ2-4
TGTGCCAGCAGGACGGGGGACATTCAGTACTTC
CASRTGDIQYF
>TRBV29-1|TRBD1|NA|TRBJ2-1
TGCAGCGTGGGCCGGGACAGGGATGAGCAGTTCTTC
CSVGRDRDEQFF
>TRBV27|TRBD1|NA|TRBJ1-6
TGTGCCAGCAGGTCGACAGGGGCGGATTCACCCCTCCACTTT
CASRSTGADSPLHF
>TRBV15|TRBD1|once|TRBJ2-7
TGTGCCACCAGCAGAGCCCGACAGGGGTCGTTCGGCTACGAGCAGTACTTC
CATSRARQGSFGYEQYF
>TRBV5-4|NA|NA|TRBJ2-2
TGTGCCAGCAGCCGCGGGACAGAGAACACCGGGGAGCTGTTTTTT
CASSRGTENTGELFF
>TRBV11-2|TRBD2|NA|TRBJ2-7
TGTGCCAGCAGCTTGCTAGCGGGGAGCTCCTACGAGCAGTACTTC
CASSLLAGSSYEQYF
>TRBV18|TRBD2|few|TRBJ2-7
TGTGCCAGCTCACCACTAGCGGGGGGGCTTGACGAGCAGTACTTC
CASSPLAGGLDEQYF
>TRBV10-3|NA|NA|TRBJ2-6
TGTGCCTCCGGGGGAGCCGGGGCCAACGTCCTGACTTTC
CASGGAGANVLTF
>TRBV4-1|TRBD2|NA|TRBJ2-5
TGCGCCAGCAGCCAAGAAGAAAGCGGGGGACCAGCAGAGACCCAGTACTTC
CASSQEESGGPAETQYF
>TRBV7-2|NA|NA|TRBJ1-1
TGTGCCAGCAGCTTACAACAGGGCGGGAACACTGAAGCTTTCTTT
CASSLQQGGNTEAFF
>TRBV7-2|TRBD1|NA|TRBJ1-2
TGTGCCAGCAGCTCTTCACGGGGACAGAAATTCTATGGCTACACCTTC
CASSSSRGQKFYGYTF
>TRBV29-1|NA|NA|TRBJ1-1
TGCAGCGTGAAGTCCGGCAGCGCTGAAGCTTTCTTT
CSVKSGSAEAFF
>TRBV6-5|TRBD2|NA|TRBJ2-5
TGTGCCAGCAGGGATATAGCGGGGCAAGAGACCCAGTACTTC
CASRDIAGQETQYF
>TRBV5-6|NA|NA|TRBJ2-4
TGTGCCAGCAGCTTGGCAGGGTCGAACATTCAGTACTTC
CASSLAGSNIQYF
>TRBV7-9|TRBD1|NA|TRBJ2-5
TGTGCCAGCAGCCCCACCCGGGACAGGGCGTACCAAGAGACCCAGTACTTC
CASSPTRDRAYQETQYF
>TRBV29-1|NA|NA|TRBJ1-1
TGCAGCGTCAGGGGAACTGAAGCTTTCTTT
CSVRGTEAFF
>TRBV7-2|NA|NA|TRBJ2-2
TGTGCCAGCAGCTCCCGAGGGTACGCCCGGGGCGGGGAGCTGTTTTTT
CASSSRGYARGGELFF
>TRBV7-7|TRBD2|NA|TRBJ2-1
TGTGCCAGCAGCTTAGACCCGGGGGGGGACGAGCAGTTCTTC
CASSLDPGGDEQFF
>TRBV18|NA|once|TRBJ2-3
TGTGCCAGCTCACCACGAGGCGGAAGCGGTCCTAGCACAGATACGCAGTATTTT
CASSPRGGSGPSTDTQYF
>TRBV9|TRBD1|NA|TRBJ2-5
TGTGCCAGCAGCGTAGTAGGGGGCAGGCAAGAGACCCAGTACTTC
CASSVVGGRQETQYF
>TRBV7-2|NA|NA|TRBJ2-5
TGTGCCAGCAGCGACGGACTAAAGACCCAGTACTTC
CASSDGLKTQYF
>TRBV19|NA|NA|TRBJ1-4
TGTGCCAGTAGTCCCTTAACAGGCGGTAATGAAAAACTGTTTTTT
CASSPLTGGNEKLFF
>TRBV4-1|NA|NA|TRBJ1-3
TGCGCCAGCAGCCAAAACGAGGGAGGGACTGGAAACACCATATATTTT
CASSQNEGGTGNTIYF
>TRBV19|NA|NA|TRBJ1-5
TGTGCCAGTAGTAGGTCGGGCGGGGACCATCAGCCCCAGCATTTT
CASSRSGGDHQPQHF